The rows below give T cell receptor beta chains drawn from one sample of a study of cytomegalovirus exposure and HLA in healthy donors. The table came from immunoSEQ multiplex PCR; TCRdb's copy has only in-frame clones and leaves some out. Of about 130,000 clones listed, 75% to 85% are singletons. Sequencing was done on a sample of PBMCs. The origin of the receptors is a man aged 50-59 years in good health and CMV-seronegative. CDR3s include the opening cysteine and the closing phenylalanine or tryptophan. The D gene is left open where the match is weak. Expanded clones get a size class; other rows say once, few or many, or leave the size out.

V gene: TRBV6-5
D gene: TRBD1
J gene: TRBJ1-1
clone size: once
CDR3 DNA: TGTGCCAGCAGCTCCTCAACAGGGGCCCCCAGAACTTTCTTT
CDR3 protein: CASSSSTGAPRTFF

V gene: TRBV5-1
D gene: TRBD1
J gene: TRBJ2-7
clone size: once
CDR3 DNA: TGCGCCAGCAGCTTGGACAGGGGTGATTACGAGCAGTACTTC
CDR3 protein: CASSLDRGDYEQYF

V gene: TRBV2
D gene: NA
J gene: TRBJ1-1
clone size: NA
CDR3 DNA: TGTGCCAGCAGTGCCCTCCTCGGGGGGATGACTGAAGCTTTCTTT
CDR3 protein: CASSALLGGMTEAFF

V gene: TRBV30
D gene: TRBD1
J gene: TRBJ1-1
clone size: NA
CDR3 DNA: TGTGCCTTGACAGGGGGCCCTGAAGCTTTCTTT
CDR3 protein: CALTGGPEAFF

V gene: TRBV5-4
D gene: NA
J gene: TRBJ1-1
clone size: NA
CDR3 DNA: TGTGCCAGCAGCCCCTCCCCCCGAGATACTAACACTGAAGCTTTCTTT
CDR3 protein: CASSPSPRDTNTEAFF

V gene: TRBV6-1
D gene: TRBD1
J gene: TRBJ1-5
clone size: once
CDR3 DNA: TGTGCCAGCAGCCTGGACAGGGACCAGCCCCAGCATTTT
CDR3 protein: CASSLDRDQPQHF

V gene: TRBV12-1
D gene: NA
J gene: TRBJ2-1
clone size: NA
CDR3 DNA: TGTGCCAGCAGCTTTGTTGGCGGGGGGCTATACAATGAGCAGTTCTTC
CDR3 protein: CASSFVGGGLYNEQFF

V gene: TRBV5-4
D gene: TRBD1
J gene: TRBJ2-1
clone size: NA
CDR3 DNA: TGTGCCAGCAGCTTGAACGGACAGGGGGCAGGCAATGAGCAGTTCTTC
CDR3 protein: CASSLNGQGAGNEQFF

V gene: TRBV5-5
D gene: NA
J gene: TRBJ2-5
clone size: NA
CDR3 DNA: TGTGCCAGCAGCTTGGTCGCAGGGGCGGGAGAGACCCAGTACTTC
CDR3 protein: CASSLVAGAGETQYF

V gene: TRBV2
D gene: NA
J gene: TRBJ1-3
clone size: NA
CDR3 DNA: TGTGCCAGCAGTCCCCAGGGGCGCGGAAACACCATATATTTT
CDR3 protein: CASSPQGRGNTIYF

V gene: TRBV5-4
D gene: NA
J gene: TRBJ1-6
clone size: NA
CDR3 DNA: TGTGCCAGCAGCTCCTACCGGGGGGAGGATTCACCCCTCCACTTT
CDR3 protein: CASSSYRGEDSPLHF

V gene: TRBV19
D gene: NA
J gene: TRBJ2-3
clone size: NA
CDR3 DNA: TGTGCCAGTAGTAGCCCCGGGACTCCGGAGGCAGATACGCAGTATTTT
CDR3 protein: CASSSPGTPEADTQYF

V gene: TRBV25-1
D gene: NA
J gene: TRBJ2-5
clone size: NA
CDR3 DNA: TGTGCCAGCAGTGAATTCCAGGCCCCCCAAGAGACCCAGTACTTC
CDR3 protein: CASSEFQAPQETQYF

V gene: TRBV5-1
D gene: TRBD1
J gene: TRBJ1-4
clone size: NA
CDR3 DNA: TGCGCCAGCAGCTTGGCTTTGACAGGGGGACGAGGAACTAATGAAAAACTGTTTTTT
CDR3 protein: CASSLALTGGRGTNEKLFF

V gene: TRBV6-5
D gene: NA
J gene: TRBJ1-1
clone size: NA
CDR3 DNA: TGTGCCAGCAGTTACTCCATGGAGGCGTTTGAAGCTTTCTTT
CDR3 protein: CASSYSMEAFEAFF

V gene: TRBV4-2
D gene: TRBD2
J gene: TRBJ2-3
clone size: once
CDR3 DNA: TGTGCCAGCAGCCAGGGAAGCGGGGAGGCAGATACGCAGTATTTT
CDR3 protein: CASSQGSGEADTQYF

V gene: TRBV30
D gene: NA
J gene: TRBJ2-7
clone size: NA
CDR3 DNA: TGTGCCTGGAGTGTAGGCAGGTTGCCCTTTTACGAGCAGTACTTC
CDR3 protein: CAWSVGRLPFYEQYF

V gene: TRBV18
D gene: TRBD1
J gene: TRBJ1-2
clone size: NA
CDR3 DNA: TGTGCCAGCTCACTCGGACAGGGGGTAACTAACTATGGCTACACCTTC
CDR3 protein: CASSLGQGVTNYGYTF

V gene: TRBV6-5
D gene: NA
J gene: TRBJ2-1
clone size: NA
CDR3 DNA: TGTGCCAGCAGTTACTCGGGGGGTCACAATGAGCAGTTCTTC
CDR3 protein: CASSYSGGHNEQFF

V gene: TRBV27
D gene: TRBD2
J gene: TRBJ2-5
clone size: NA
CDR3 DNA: TGTGCCAGCAGTCCCCTCACTAGCGGGGGGGCCTCAGAGACCCAGTACTTC
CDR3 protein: CASSPLTSGGASETQYF

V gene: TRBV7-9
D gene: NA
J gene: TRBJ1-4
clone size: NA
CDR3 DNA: TGTGCCAGCAGCTTATCGTCTCTGGTCAGGAAAGCAACTAATGAAAAACTGTTTTTT
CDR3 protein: CASSLSSLVRKATNEKLFF

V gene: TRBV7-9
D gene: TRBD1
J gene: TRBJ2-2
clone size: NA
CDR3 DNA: TGTGCCAGCAGCTTAGGGGACAGGGAGAACACCGGGGAGCTGTTTTTT
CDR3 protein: CASSLGDRENTGELFF

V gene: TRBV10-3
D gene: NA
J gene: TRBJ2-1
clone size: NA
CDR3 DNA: TGTGCCATCAGCCTACCTCGACAGACAATTAACAATGAGCAGTTCTTC
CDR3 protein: CAISLPRQTINNEQFF

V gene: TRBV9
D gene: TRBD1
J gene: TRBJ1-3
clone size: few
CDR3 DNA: TGTGCCAGCACGCGAACAGGGGGACCAAACACCATATATTTT
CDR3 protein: CASTRTGGPNTIYF

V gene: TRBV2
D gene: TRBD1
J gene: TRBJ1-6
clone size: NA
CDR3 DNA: TGTGCCAGCATTGGGACAGGTTTTAATTCACCCCTCCACTTT
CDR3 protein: CASIGTGFNSPLHF

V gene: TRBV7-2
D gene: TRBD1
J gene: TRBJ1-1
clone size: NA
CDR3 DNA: TGTGCCAGCAGCCCCGGGACAGGTTACACTGAAGCTTTCTTT
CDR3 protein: CASSPGTGYTEAFF

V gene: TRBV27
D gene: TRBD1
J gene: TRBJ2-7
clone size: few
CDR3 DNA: TGTGCCAGCAGTCACGGACAGGGGGGGGTCTACGAGCAGTACTTC
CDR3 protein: CASSHGQGGVYEQYF